The present T cell receptor beta chain was sequenced within a study of T cell responses to AZD1222 COVID-19 vaccine. V lost 0 bases and J lost 0, with 10 bases in between. This CDR3 comprises 16 residues. Germline V gene lookup returns CDR1 SGHNT and CDR2 YYREEE (reference sequence). This clone was seen a single time. Here immunoSEQ multiplex PCR was the method, and the copy in TCRdb shows in-frame clones only, minus some. The repertoire includes 60,000 to 65,000 clones, 65% to 85% of them detected once, and approximately 7% sits in the top ten. The TCR sequence derives from an adult in good health. This sample comprised peripheral blood, obtained on day 0 of AZD1222 vaccination. The V and J genes are TRBV5-4 and TRBJ1-3, with D perhaps TRBD1 (6 bases). The CDR3 region has the DNA TGTGCCAGCAGCTTGGGGGGGGGCCCCTCTGGAAACACCATATATTTT. Translation gives CASSLGGGPSGNTIYF.